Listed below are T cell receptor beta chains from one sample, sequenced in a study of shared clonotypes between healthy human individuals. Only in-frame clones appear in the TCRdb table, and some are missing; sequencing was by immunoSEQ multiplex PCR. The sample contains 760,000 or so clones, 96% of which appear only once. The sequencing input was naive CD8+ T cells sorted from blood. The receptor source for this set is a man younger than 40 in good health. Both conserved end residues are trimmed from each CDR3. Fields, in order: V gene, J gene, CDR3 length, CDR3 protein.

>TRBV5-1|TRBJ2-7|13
ASSLERGSSYEQY
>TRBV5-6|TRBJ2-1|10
ASSLANNEQF
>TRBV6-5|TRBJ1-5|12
ASSSGRGNQPQH
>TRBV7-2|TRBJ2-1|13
ASRPDLSSYNEQF
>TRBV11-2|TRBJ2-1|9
ASSLTDVQF
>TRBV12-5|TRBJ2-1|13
ASGARDSAYNEQF
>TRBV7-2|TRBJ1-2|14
ASSLVPHRVDYGYT
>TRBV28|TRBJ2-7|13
ASSPAGQYAYEQY
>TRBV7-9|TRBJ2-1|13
ASSLPLAGEDEQF
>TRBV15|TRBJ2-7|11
ATSRGRTYEQY
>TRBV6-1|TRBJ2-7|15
ASSGEREAVHSYEQY
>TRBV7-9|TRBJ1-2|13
ASSLEGTGNYGYT
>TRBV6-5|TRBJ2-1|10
ATSPGHNEQF
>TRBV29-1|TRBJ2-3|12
SVEPSTGPDTQY
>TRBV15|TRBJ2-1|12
ATSKTTDPNEQF
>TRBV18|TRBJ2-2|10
ASSLEAGELF
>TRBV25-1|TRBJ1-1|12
ATTQGGAWTEAF
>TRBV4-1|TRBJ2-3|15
ASSQEPRLGPTDTQY
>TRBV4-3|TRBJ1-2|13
ASSQRQGMEDGYT
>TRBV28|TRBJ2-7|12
ASSSQGLLGEQY
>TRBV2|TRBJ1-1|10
ASSAGSTEAF
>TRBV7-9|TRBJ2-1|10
ASSHRGHEQF
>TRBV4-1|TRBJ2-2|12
ASSQAGVPGELF
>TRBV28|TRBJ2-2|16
ASSSPRSGRGFTGELF
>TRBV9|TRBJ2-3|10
ASSVDGDTQY
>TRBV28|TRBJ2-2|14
ASSFLSGSSPGELF
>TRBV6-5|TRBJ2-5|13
ASLSQNLGGETQY
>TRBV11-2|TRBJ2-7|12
ASSLVGGEYEQY
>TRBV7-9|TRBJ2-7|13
ASSLATGGMDEQY
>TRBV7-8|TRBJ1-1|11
ASSLNENTEAF
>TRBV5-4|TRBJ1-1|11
ASSLILNTEAF
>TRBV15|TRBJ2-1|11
ATSRRTRGEQF
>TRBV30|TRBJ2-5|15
AWKVIGTGEVRETQY
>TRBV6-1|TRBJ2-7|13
ASMRPGTGGYEQY
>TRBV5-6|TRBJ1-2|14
ASSVGQGAGDYGYT
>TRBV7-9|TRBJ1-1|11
ASSGRGGTEAF
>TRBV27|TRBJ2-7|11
ASSLGRTYEQY
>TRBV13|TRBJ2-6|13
ASSLFGSGANVLT
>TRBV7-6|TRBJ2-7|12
ASSLERGSYEQY
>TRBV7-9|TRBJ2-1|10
ASSLGTNEQF
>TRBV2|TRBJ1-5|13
ASSITGTSNQPQH
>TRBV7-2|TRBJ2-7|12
ASSLAKRGYEQY
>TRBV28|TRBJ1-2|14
ASSPTPIERAGGYT
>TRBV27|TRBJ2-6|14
ASSRIPDSGANVLT
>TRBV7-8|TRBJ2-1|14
ASSYDGWDLHNEQF